The 19 T cell receptor beta chains below were found in one sample sequenced in a study of shared clonotypes between healthy human individuals. Here immunoSEQ multiplex PCR was the method, and the copy in TCRdb shows in-frame clones only, minus some. The repertoire holds 1.4 million to 1.5 million clones, roughly 96% seen once, with approximately 1.2% in the top ten. Input material: naive CD4+ T cells sorted from blood. The sample's subset: CD45RA+ positively selected. These receptors were collected from a man aged 25-40 years in good health.

This chain uses TRBV28 with TRBJ2-1; 13 bases map to TRBD2. The germline V gene encodes CDR1 MDHEN and CDR2 SYDVKM. There are 14 residues in the CDR3. The J segment lost 6 bases and the V segment lost 7 bases, leaving 3 bases of the junction unmatched. CDR3 residues: CASITSGRGNEQFF. In DNA form, the CDR3 reads TGTGCCAGCATTACTAGCGGGAGGGGCAATGAGCAGTTCTTC.

In DNA form, the CDR3 reads TGTGCCAGCAGCTCCCCGGGACTAGCTAGCACAGATACGCAGTATTTT. Translation: CASSSPGLASTDTQYF. The V call is TRBV7-9, the J call TRBJ2-3, with 9 bases lining up with TRBD2. The ends lost 4 bases at V and 0 bases at J; junction bases unmatched: 5. CDR1 and CDR2 (germline): SEHNR, FQNEAQ (reference sequence). The CDR3 spans 16 residues.

This clone showed up just once. The chain has TRBV6-1 and TRBJ2-5, with a possible D match to TRBD1 (6 bases). V lost 2 bases, J lost 3 bases, and 28 bases lay in between. The length of the CDR3 is 20 residues. Looked up from germline, CDR1 is MNHNS and CDR2 is SASEGT. Written as DNA, the CDR3 is TGTGCCAGCAGTGAACGGGTCCCGGGACAAATAAGGGTTCGGGAAGAGACCCAGTACTTC. This translates into CASSERVPGQIRVREETQYF.

This rearrangement joins TRBV30 to TRBJ2-1, with 7 nucleotides matching TRBD2. CDR3 length: 15 residues. Germline assignment: CDR1 GTSNPN and CDR2 SVGIG (reference sequence). With V trimmed by 3 bases and J by 8 bases, 13 bases remained unmatched. The CDR3 DNA is TGTGCCTGGAGAAAAATTGGCGGGAGCGATGATGAGCAGTTCTTC. It specifies CAWRKIGGSDDEQFF. The full variable domain, in which reference TRBV30 and TRBJ2-1 provide the parts outside the CDR3, is SQTIHQWPATLVQPVGSPLSLECTVEGTSNPNLYWYRQAAGRGLQLLFYSVGIGQISSEVPQNLSASRPQDRQFILSSKKLLLSDSGFYLCAWRKIGGSDDEQFFGPGTRLTVL.

The rearrangement links TRBV27 to TRBJ1-4; no clear D. The CDR3 is 15 amino acids. Germline-derived CDR1 and CDR2 are MNHEY and SMNVEV (reference sequence). V was clipped by 2 bases and J by 0 bases, with 7 bases between them. This chain's CDR3 is CASSLLGATNEKLFF. The CDR3 nucleotides read TGTGCCAGCAGTTTACTGGGAGCAACTAATGAAAAACTGTTTTTT.

This chain links TRBV28 with TRBJ1-5, with D uncertain. V was shortened by 2 bases and J by 0 bases, with 8 bases between the two germline ends. The CDR3 runs 15 residues. From germline, CDR1 is MDHEN and CDR2 SYDVKM. The CDR3 region has the DNA TGTGCCAGCAGTTTAGCGGGTTTTAGCAATCAGCCCCAGCATTTT. Amino acid sequence: CASSLAGFSNQPQHF.

About this clone itself: Distinct nucleotide sequences in the sample also encode this CDR3. The chain couples TRBV29-1 to TRBJ2-1; the D gene could be TRBD1 or TRBD2 (5 bases each). Per the germline V gene, CDR1 is SQVTM and CDR2 is ANQGSEA. This CDR3 comprises 12 residues. Trimming removed 6 bases at V and 4 bases at J, with 10 bases between. This CDR3 reads CSVGTGYNEQFF. DNA for the CDR3: TGCAGCGTCGGGACCGGTTACAATGAGCAGTTCTTC.

The chain links TRBV19 to TRBJ2-7; D may correspond to TRBD1 or TRBD2 (6 bases each). V lost 2 bases to trimming and J lost 2 bases, with 10 bases between them. CDR3 length: 14 residues. From germline, CDR1 is LNHDA and CDR2 SQIVND (reference sequence). CDR3 in DNA: TGTGCCAGTAGTATAACGGGGGCCACCTACGAGCAGTACTTC. It specifies CASSITGATYEQYF.

This chain links TRBV14 with TRBJ2-5, with 9 positions matching TRBD2. V lost 4 bases to trimming and J lost 0 bases; unmatched junction nucleotides: 6. Germline V gives CDR1 SGHDN, CDR2 FVKESK. CDR3 size: 16 residues. The CDR3 DNA follows: TGTGCCAGCAGCCGACTAGCGGAGTGGTACCAAGAGACCCAGTACTTC. This sequence encodes CASSRLAEWYQETQYF.

The V and J genes are TRBV7-2 and TRBJ2-3, with D tentatively TRBD1 or TRBD2 (5 bases each). The V gene's germline CDR1 is SGHTA and CDR2 FQGNSA. V was clipped by 5 bases and J by 8 bases, with 23 bases between them. The CDR3 loop spans 16 amino acids. CDR3 loop: CASSLGTRFWFSTQYF. CDR3 nucleotide sequence: TGTGCCAGCAGCCTTGGGACCCGGTTTTGGTTTAGTACGCAGTATTTT.

V gene TRBV5-5 combines with J gene TRBJ2-2, with 7 bases matching TRBD1. Germline lookup yields CDR1 SGHKS and CDR2 YYEKEE (reference sequence). There are 15 residues in the CDR3. The trim removed 5 bases at V and 0 bases at J, leaving 4 bases unmatched. The CDR3: CASRTGTANTGELFF. The CDR3 DNA reads as TGTGCCAGCAGGACGGGGACAGCGAACACCGGGGAGCTGTTTTTT. The complete variable domain, with remaining parts taken from reference TRBV5-5 and TRBJ2-2, reads DAGVTQSPTHLIKTRGQQVTLRCSPISGHKSVSWYQQVLGQGPQFIFQYYEKEERGRGNFPDRFSARQFPNYSSELNVNALLLGDSALYLCASRTGTANTGELFFGEGSRLTVL.

V gene TRBV6-1 combines with J gene TRBJ1-5, with unresolved D. Trimming removed 6 bases from V and 0 bases from J, with 12 bases in between. The CDR3 has 15 amino acids. The germline V gene encodes CDR1 MNHNS and CDR2 SASEGT. CDR3 in amino acids: CASRGETLSNQPQHF. CDR3 DNA sequence: TGTGCCAGCAGGGGCGAGACTCTTAGCAATCAGCCCCAGCATTTT.

About this clone: Other nucleotide sequences in the sample specify the same CDR3. The chain joins TRBV29-1 to TRBJ1-4, with D possibly being TRBD1 (5 bases). CDR3 length: 12 residues. The V end was cut by 7 bases, the J end by 6 bases, with 12 bases between. Germline lookup yields CDR1 SQVTM and CDR2 ANQGSEA. The CDR3 DNA reads TGCAGCGCTTACCGGGGGGATGAAAAACTGTTTTTT. Translating gives CSAYRGDEKLFF.

The table lists this clone with a count of one. This rearrangement joins TRBV2 to TRBJ1-1; D is ambiguous. The germline V gene encodes CDR1 SNHLY and CDR2 FYNNEI. The CDR3 spans 14 residues. Between the trimmed V and J ends, which lost 8 bases and 2 bases, there was a span of 15 bases. The CDR3 DNA reads TGTGCCAGCGGGTCCCGGGATTTTAACACTGAAGCTTTCTTT. It yields the protein CASGSRDFNTEAFF.

The rearrangement uses TRBV29-1 and TRBJ2-1, with 12 bases aligning to TRBD2. CDR3 size: 20 residues. The germline V gene encodes CDR1 SQVTM and CDR2 ANQGSEA. V lost 4 bases, J lost 0 bases, and 16 bases stayed unmatched. The CDR3 DNA reads TGCAGCGTTGGTTCCTCAAAACTAGCGGGAGGCTCAAGCTCCTACAATGAGCAGTTCTTC. Its translation: CSVGSSKLAGGSSSYNEQFF.

This sequence joins TRBV4-3 and TRBJ2-3; D unclear. In germline, CDR1 is LGHNA, CDR2 YSLEER. The V and J ends lost 3 bases and 0 bases respectively, with 4 bases between them. This CDR3 comprises 13 residues. CDR3 in amino acids: CASSQESTDTQYF. CDR3 DNA: TGCGCCAGCAGCCAGGAAAGCACAGATACGCAGTATTTT.

The gene calls are TRBV10-3 and TRBJ2-2, with D perhaps TRBD1 (7 bases). Germline V gives CDR1 ENHRY, CDR2 SYGVKD. CDR3 length: 16 amino acids. In DNA form, the CDR3 reads TGTGCTACCTGCGGCCGACAGGGAGGAGGGGTAGAGGAGCTGTTTTTT. Protein: CATCGRQGGGVEELFF.

To note about this clone: Other DNA sequences of this sample code for an identical CDR3. V is TRBV9 and J is TRBJ2-7; D unresolved. The CDR3 is 14 residues long. CDR1 and CDR2 (germline): SGDLS, YYNGEE. V was pared by 2 bases and J by 4 bases, with 13 bases between. In DNA, the CDR3 is TGTGCCAGCAGCGTTGGGTCTCTTTCTTACGAGCAGTACTTC. Protein product: CASSVGSLSYEQYF.

This CDR3 is CASTWLGRPYEQYF. Here the CDR3 DNA reads TGTGCCAGCACCTGGTTGGGGCGGCCCTACGAGCAGTACTTC. The V call is TRBV5-4, the J call TRBJ2-7, with D perhaps TRBD1 (5 bases). This CDR3 region has 14 residues. Trimming pared 6 bases from V and 2 bases from J, leaving 15 bases between. Germline V CDR1 and CDR2: SGHNT, YYREEE (reference sequence).